A single sample gave rise to the 25 T cell receptor beta chains below, sequenced in a study of tumor and adjacent non-tumor tissue in lung cancer. A modified ARM-PCR protocol with three rounds of nested PCR amplified TCRbeta. Using its own MiXCR run on the multiplex PCR reads, TCRdb lists one record per CDR3 protein. This table holds 200,000 to 250,000 distinct CDR3 sequences, 71% found once. RNA was extracted from bulk tissue without any cell sorting. Sequenced: lung tumor tissue. The receptors originated from a man in his sixties with non-small cell lung cancer.

As to this clonotype: A read error may account for a junction end that differs from germline. DNA for the CDR3: TGTGCCAGCAGCTTTTGGGCAGAGGCCTTCCAAGAGACCCAGCACTTC. Translated: CASSFWAEAFQETQHF. The V call is TRBV11-2, the J call TRBJ2-5; D uncertain. The CDR3 loop spans 16 amino acids. Germline values: CDR1 SGHAT, CDR2 FQNNGV.

CDR3 residues: CASRRGSRGNQPQHF. CDR3 DNA: TGTGCCAGCAGGCGGGGCTCGCGGGGGAATCAGCCCCAGCATTTT. The V gene is TRBV12-3 or TRBV12-4, the J gene TRBJ1-5; D is possibly TRBD1 (5 bases). V gave up 6 bases and J gave up 4 bases, with 16 bases separating them. The CDR3 covers 15 residues.

This clonotype was seen a single time. An end of the junction differs from the germline gene, which may be a read error. The chain combines TRBV4-2 with TRBJ2-7; TRBD2 matches 10 bases. There are 16 residues in the CDR3. Looked up from germline, CDR1 is LGHNA and CDR2 is YNFKEQ. CDR3 loop: CASSFTRTSGSYEQYF. CDR3 DNA sequence: TGTGCCAGCAGCTTTACTCGGACTAGCGGATCCTACGAGCAGTATTTC.

Regarding this clonotype: This could be a read error, since a much larger clone is one nucleotide away. The chain has TRBV6-2 or TRBV6-3 and TRBJ1-1, with 7 nucleotides matching TRBD1. The CDR3 sequence is 15 residues long. V dropped 10 bases and J dropped 5; count of bases not matched to a gene: 16. CDR1 is MNHEY, CDR2 SVGEGT, per germline. In DNA form, the CDR3 reads TGTGCCAACCCCACCGACAGGGAGGAAAAGACTGAAGCTTTCTTT. It translates to CANPTDREEKTEAFF.

This clonotype was counted many times. The CDR3 DNA is TGTGCCAGCAGGCCCCGGGGAATGCGAGACACTGAAGCTTTCTTT. It codes for CASRPRGMRDTEAFF. The V gene is TRBV28, the J gene TRBJ1-1; D gene ambiguous. CDR3 length equals 15 residues. V was pared by 6 bases and J by 3 bases, with 17 bases between. Germline lookup yields CDR1 MDHEN and CDR2 SYDVKM.

Details on this clonotype: It may be a read error: a sequence one base away is much more abundant. The chain joins TRBV11-3 to TRBJ1-3; TRBD1 matches 12 bases. CDR1 and CDR2 (germline): SGHNT, YENEEA. With 5 bases clipped from V and 4 bases from J, the junction kept 12 bases outside the gene matches. This CDR3 comprises 18 residues. In DNA form, the CDR3 reads TGTGCCAGCAGCCCACAAACCGGGACAGGGGGCACCGGAAACACCATATATTTT. Amino acid sequence: CASSPQTGTGGTGNTIYF.

To note about this clonotype: Being one base from a much bigger clone, this may be a read error. The chain combines TRBV20-1 with TRBJ2-3; 9 nucleotides agree with TRBD1. This CDR3 spans 15 amino acids. Germline CDR1 and CDR2: DFQATT and SNEGSKA (reference sequence). Trimming cost V 7 bases and J 4 bases; bases outside gene matches: 12. The CDR3 here is CSDSGGDRVADTQYF. The CDR3 DNA reads TGCAGTGATAGTGGGGGGGACAGGGTGGCAGATACGCAGTATTTT.

Of note for this clonotype: The germline gene is not matched at one end of the junction; a read error may be the cause. The chain employs TRBV29-1 and TRBJ2-3; D unresolved. Germline V gene lookup returns CDR1 SQVTM and CDR2 ANQGSEA. The CDR3 is made up of 14 amino acids. CDR3 nucleotide sequence: TGCAGCATTGATGACGCCCGCGGCACAGATACGCAGTATTTT. This translates into CSIDDARGTDTQYF.

Turning to this clonotype: Given a much more abundant clone one base away, this may be a read error. The chain uses TRBV4-1 and TRBJ2-3, with D possibly TRBD1 on 6 matching bases. The CDR3 consists of 13 residues. Germline-derived CDR1 and CDR2 are MGHRA and YSYEKL. This chain's CDR3 is CASTSTGMDMQYF. For the CDR3, the DNA is TGCGCCAGCACCTCAACAGGGATGGATATGCAGTATTTT.

The chain recombines TRBV6-5 with TRBJ1-2, with 11 bases aligning to TRBD1. Germline values: CDR1 MNHEY, CDR2 SVGAGI. J lost 11 bases, V lost 6 bases, and 17 bases had no gene match. This CDR3 contains 16 residues. This CDR3 reads CASSTRDRGVWGGYTF. In DNA, the CDR3 is TGTGCCAGCAGCACACGGGACAGGGGGGTTTGGGGTGGTTACACCTTC.

V and J are TRBV6-6 and TRBJ2-3; no clear D gene. V was cut by 4 bases and J by 6 bases, with 5 bases left in between. The CDR3 spans 11 residues. The germline V gene encodes CDR1 MNHNY and CDR2 SVGAGI (reference sequence). The CDR3 DNA reads as TGTGCCAGCAGTTTTGAGGATACGCAGTATTTT. Its translation: CASSFEDTQYF.

With regard to this clonotype: One end of the junction is discordant with germline, which a read error may explain. The gene calls are TRBV5-1 and TRBJ1-5, with D unclear. CDR3 length equals 15 residues. Germline CDR1 SGHRS, CDR2 YFSETQ. CDR3 amino acids: CDSSTDGQANQPQHF. The CDR3 coding sequence is TGCGACAGCAGCACCGACGGGCAGGCCAATCAGCCCCAGCATTTT.

The sample holds many counts of this clonotype. CDR3 nucleotides: TGTGCCAGCGAACCCTGGGACGGCTCCTACGAGCAGTACTTC. This sequence encodes CASEPWDGSYEQYF. V and J are TRBV6-1 and TRBJ2-7; TRBD1 or TRBD2 may be the D gene (5 bases each). This CDR3 has 14 amino acids. The germline V gene has CDR1 MNHNS and CDR2 SASEGT. Trimming took off 8 bases at V and 0 bases at J, with 14 bases between the two ends.

In regard to this clonotype: Sequence at one end of the junction differs from germline and may be a read error. CDR3 protein: CVSSLGHVANYGYTF. As DNA, the CDR3 is TGCGTCAGCAGCCTCGGACATGTAGCTAATTATGGCTACACCTTC. V usage is TRBV4-3 and J usage is TRBJ1-2, with D possibly TRBD1 on 5 matching bases. Germline assignment: CDR1 LGHNA and CDR2 YSLEER. This CDR3 spans 15 amino acids.

As regards this clonotype: A much more abundant neighbour one base away suggests this may be a read error. This chain uses TRBV4-3 with TRBJ2-1; 9 positions match TRBD2. Germline V CDR1 and CDR2: LGHNA, YSLEER. This CDR3 region has 16 residues. The CDR3 protein is CAGSLQTSGSYNEQFF. Written as DNA, the CDR3 is TGCGCCGGCAGCCTACAGACTAGCGGATCCTACAATGAGCAGTTCTTC.

Remarks on this clonotype: One end of the junction does not line up with germline, which may come from a read error. The chain recombines TRBV25-1 with TRBJ2-1; TRBD2 is a possible D gene (7 bases). The CDR3 consists of 16 residues. Looked up from germline, CDR1 is MGHDK and CDR2 is SYGVNS. Written as DNA, the CDR3 is TGTGCCATCAGTCAGAGGGAGGGGGGCTCCTACAATGAGCAGCTCTTC. This sequence encodes CAISQREGGSYNEQLF.

Notes on this clonotype: This may be a read error: a much more frequent sequence differs by one nucleotide. The V call is TRBV20-1, the J call TRBJ1-5; D gene unclear. V was trimmed by 3 bases and J by 3 bases, leaving 21 bases between them. The CDR3 spans 17 residues. From germline, CDR1 is DFQATT and CDR2 SNEGSKA (reference sequence). The CDR3 DNA sequence: TGCAGTGCTAGCCTTAACAGACCCTGTTTCAACAATCAGCCCCAGCATTTT. It specifies CSASLNRPCFNNQPQHF.

V gene TRBV10-2 combines with J gene TRBJ2-3, with 8 nucleotides matching TRBD1. Unmatched junction bases numbered 4, after V lost 2 bases and J lost 9 bases. Germline-derived CDR1 and CDR2 are WSHSY and SAAADI. The CDR3 covers 13 residues. The CDR3 region is CASSEADRETQYF. DNA for the CDR3: TGCGCCAGCAGTGAGGCGGACAGGGAGACGCAGTATTTT.

The V gene is TRBV28, the J gene TRBJ1-5, with 7 bases lining up with TRBD1. After removal of 4 bases from V and 3 bases from J, the junction contained 6 bases not matched to a gene. This CDR3 has 15 amino acids. Germline V gene lookup returns CDR1 MDHEN and CDR2 SYDVKM. As DNA, the CDR3 is TGTGCCAGCAGTTCCCCGGACAGGCTCAATCAGCCCCAGCATTTT. Amino acids: CASSSPDRLNQPQHF.

V usage is TRBV7-2 and J usage is TRBJ2-3; D is uncertain. Per the germline V gene, CDR1 is SGHTA and CDR2 is FQGNSA. CDR3 length: 13 amino acids. Trimming cost V 1 base and J 5 bases, with 7 bases left between them. The DNA for the CDR3 is TGTGCCAGCAGCTTAGTGGTGAAAGATACGCAGTATTTT. Amino acid sequence: CASSLVVKDTQYF.

There are many counts of this clonotype. The chain uses TRBV29-1 and TRBJ1-5; 8 bases fit TRBD1. Germline CDR1 is SQVTM and CDR2 is ANQGSEA. The CDR3 runs 12 residues. Trimming cost V 6 bases and J 5 bases; bases outside gene matches: 3. This chain's CDR3 is CSVSQGDQPQHF. DNA for the CDR3: TGCAGCGTCTCACAGGGGGATCAGCCCCAGCATTTT.

As regards this clonotype: A much larger clone lies a single base off, so this may be a read error. J is TRBJ2-5 and V is TRBV11-2; D is unresolved. Germline CDR1 reads SGHAT; CDR2 reads FQNNGV. The CDR3 consists of 16 residues. CDR3 nucleotide sequence: TGTGCCTGCAGCTACCCCCAAGCCGATTCATCAGAGACCCAGTACTTC. Translating gives CACSYPQADSSETQYF.

About this clonotype: One end of the junction varies from germline; a read error may be responsible. The V call is TRBV6-5, the J call TRBJ2-7; D may correspond to TRBD1 or TRBD2 (5 bases each). This CDR3 has 15 residues. The germline CDR1 and CDR2 sequences are MNHEY and SVGAGI. The CDR3 region has the DNA TGTGCCAACGGTAATGGGGGAGTCACTCGCTACGAGCAGTACTTT. The encoded protein is CANGNGGVTRYEQYF.

Regarding this clonotype: Relative to the germline gene, one junction end is altered; a read error may explain this. V usage is TRBV10-1 and J usage is TRBJ2-1, with 7 positions matching TRBD1. The CDR3 length is 14 residues. The germline gives CDR1 WNHNN, CDR2 SYGVQD (reference sequence). The CDR3 region is CGSSLTGSYNKQFF. CDR3 nucleotides: TGCGGCAGTAGTTTGACAGGGTCTTACAATAAGCAGTTCTTC.

A note on this clonotype: Since no conserved phenylalanine or tryptophan closes the CDR3, a read error is the likely cause. It is unclear where the CDR3 begins or ends on the DNA, so no DNA is shown, and the CDR3 is as TCRdb lists it. The chain links TRBV4-2 to TRBJ2-7. The CDR3 numbers 13 amino acids, ends counted. Germline values: CDR1 LGHNA, CDR2 YNFKEQ. CDR3 residues: CASSQGKSYEHYL.